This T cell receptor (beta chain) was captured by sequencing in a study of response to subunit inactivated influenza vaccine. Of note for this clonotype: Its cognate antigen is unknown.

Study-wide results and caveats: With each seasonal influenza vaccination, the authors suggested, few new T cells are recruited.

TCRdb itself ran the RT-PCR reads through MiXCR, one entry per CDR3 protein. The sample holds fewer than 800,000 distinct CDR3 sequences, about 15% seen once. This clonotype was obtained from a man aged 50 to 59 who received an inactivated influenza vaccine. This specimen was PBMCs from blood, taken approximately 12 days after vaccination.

The CDR3 nucleotides are TGTGCCAGCAGTGAATATCTCCTCAGTTCACCCCTCCACTTT. Protein sequence: CASSEYLLSSPLHF. This chain links TRBV25-1 with TRBJ1-6, with no clear D. Germline-derived CDR1 and CDR2 are MGHDK and SYGVNS. Trimming removed 0 bases from V and 9 bases from J, with 9 bases in between. This CDR3 is built from 14 residues.